These 10 T cell receptor beta chains originate from one sample sequenced in a study of chemoradiotherapy in HPV16-positive cancers. Assay used: immunoSEQ multiplex PCR; TCRdb lists only in-frame clones, some missing. In the table there are about 12,000 clones, 60% to 75% of which are singletons. The sample here was taken from a patient who underwent chemoradiotherapy. The receptors originated from a human donor with HPV-associated anogenital cancer.

This chain links TRBV5-4 with TRBJ2-3, with 10 bases lining up with TRBD2. This CDR3 is 16 amino acids long. Germline lookup yields CDR1 SGHNT and CDR2 YYREEE (reference sequence). V shed 4 bases, J shed 5 bases, and the junction held 10 bases outside the gene matches. CDR3 DNA sequence: TGTGCCAGCAGCCGGAGGGCTAGCGGGAGCGGAGATACGCAGTATTTT. The encoded protein is CASSRRASGSGDTQYF.

The V call is TRBV5-5, the J call TRBJ2-5; 11 bases map to TRBD1. Germline V CDR1 and CDR2: SGHKS, YYEKEE (reference sequence). The CDR3 runs 15 residues. V dropped 2 bases and J dropped 4; count of bases not matched to a gene: 4. The CDR3 region has the DNA TGTGCCAGCAGCTTTACCGGGACAGGGGGAGAGACCCAGTACTTC. It is translated as CASSFTGTGGETQYF.

This clone was observed a few times. This rearrangement joins TRBV7-2 to TRBJ1-2; the match to TRBD1 covers 9 bases. The CDR3 contains 15 residues. Looked up from germline, CDR1 is SGHTA and CDR2 is FQGNSA. The V and J ends lost 1 base and 4 bases, in that order; junction bases with no gene match: 4. The CDR3 loop reads CASSLDPTGGYGYTF. The CDR3 DNA reads as TGTGCCAGCAGCTTAGATCCGACAGGGGGCTATGGCTACACCTTC.

The V gene is TRBV11-3, the J gene TRBJ1-1, with D perhaps TRBD1 (5 bases). The V end was cut by 0 bases, the J end by 1 base, with 9 bases between. CDR1 and CDR2 (germline): SGHNT, YENEEA. There are 15 residues in the CDR3. The CDR3, as DNA: TGTGCCAGCAGCTTAGACTCAACAGGGAACACTGAAGCTTTCTTT. Amino acids: CASSLDSTGNTEAFF.

The V gene is TRBV28, the J gene TRBJ2-7; TRBD2 aligns across 14 bases. This CDR3 is 16 amino acids long. CDR1 is MDHEN, CDR2 SYDVKM, per germline. V gave up 4 bases and J gave up 5 bases; unmatched junction bases: 7. Here the CDR3 DNA reads TGTGCCAGCAGTTCCCCGGGACTAGCGGGAGTTAACGAGCAGTACTTC. Translating gives CASSSPGLAGVNEQYF.

The chain has TRBV28 and TRBJ1-1; D perhaps matches TRBD1 (5 bases). CDR1 MDHEN and CDR2 SYDVKM come from the germline V gene. V was trimmed by 5 bases and J by 1 base, leaving 17 bases between them. The CDR3 is 16 residues long. The CDR3 here is CASSTPSGYGNTEAFF. The CDR3, as DNA: TGTGCCAGCAGTACGCCCTCAGGGTACGGGAACACTGAAGCTTTCTTT.

Here the CDR3 reads CASSSWGRTQDTQYF. In DNA form, the CDR3 reads TGTGCCAGCAGTTCATGGGGCAGGACTCAAGATACGCAGTATTTT. The genes are TRBV28 and TRBJ2-3; tentatively, D is TRBD1 or TRBD2 (5 bases each). V shed 4 bases and J shed 5 bases, with 16 bases lying between them. CDR1 MDHEN and CDR2 SYDVKM come from the germline V gene. The CDR3 contains 15 residues.

The chain links TRBV6-5 to TRBJ2-5; tentatively, D is TRBD1 (5 bases). The CDR3 extends over 14 amino acids. The V gene lost 6 bases and the J gene lost 5 bases, with 16 bases spanning the gap. The germline V gene has CDR1 MNHEY and CDR2 SVGAGI. Here the CDR3 DNA reads TGTGCCAGCAGCCCCACCCAAGGGGTGGAGACCCAGTACTTC. Its protein is CASSPTQGVETQYF.

This clone turned up a few times. The V call is TRBV28, the J call TRBJ1-2; 8 nucleotides match TRBD1. CDR3 length equals 16 residues. V lost 6 bases and J lost 8; bases outside the gene matches: 17. Germline CDR1 is MDHEN and CDR2 is SYDVKM. CDR3 DNA: TGTGCCAGCAGCCCCGAGGGACAGGATTATGGTGGGGGCTACACCTTC. Residues: CASSPEGQDYGGGYTF.

The chain uses TRBV19 and TRBJ2-3, with 8 bases lining up with TRBD2. The CDR3 runs to 17 residues. Looked up from germline, CDR1 is LNHDA and CDR2 is SQIVND (reference sequence). J gave up 0 bases and V 7 bases, and 12 bases lay outside the gene matches. CDR3 DNA sequence: TGTGCCAGTACCCATCGGGGGGGAGGCGCTAGCACAGATACGCAGTATTTT. It is translated as CASTHRGGGASTDTQYF. The entire variable domain, with the rest obtained from reference TRBV19 and TRBJ2-3, is as follows: DGGITQSPKYLFRKEGQNVTLSCEQNLNHDAMYWYRQDPGQGLRLIYYSQIVNDFQKGDIAEGYSVSREKKESFPLTVTSAQKNPTAFYLCASTHRGGGASTDTQYFGPGTRLTVL.